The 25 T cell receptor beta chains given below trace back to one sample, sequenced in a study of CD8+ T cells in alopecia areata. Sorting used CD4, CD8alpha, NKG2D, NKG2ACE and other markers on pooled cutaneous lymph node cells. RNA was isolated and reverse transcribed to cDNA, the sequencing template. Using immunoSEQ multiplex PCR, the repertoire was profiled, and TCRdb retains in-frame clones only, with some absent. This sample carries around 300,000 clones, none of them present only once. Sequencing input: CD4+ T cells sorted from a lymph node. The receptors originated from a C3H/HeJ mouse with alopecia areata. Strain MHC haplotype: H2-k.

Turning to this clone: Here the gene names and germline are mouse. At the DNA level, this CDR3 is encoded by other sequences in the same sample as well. The part of the CDR3 DNA that was read is TGCACCTGCAGTGCACCGGGACAAAATGCT. Encoded protein: CTCSAPGQNA. The entire CDR3 protein is CTCSAPGQNAEQFF. This rearrangement joins TRBV1 to TRBJ2-1; weak D call: TRBD1 (6 bases). The observed sequence ends 4 residues before the CDR3 terminus, with the missing tail filled in from the germline J gene. Germline V gene sequence: CDR1 NSQYPW, CDR2 LRSPGD (reference sequence). Trimming stripped 2 bases from V and 5 bases from J, with 10 bases between. CDR3 length equals 14 residues.

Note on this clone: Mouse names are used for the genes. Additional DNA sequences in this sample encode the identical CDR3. CDR3 DNA (partial): TGTGCCAGCAGCCAAGACTGGGGGAACTATGCT. Translating gives CASSQDWGNYA. The full CDR3 reads CASSQDWGNYAEQFF. The chain links TRBV2 to TRBJ2-1; 7 nucleotides line up with TRBD2. With the read ending 4 residues before the CDR3 end, the germline J gene is used to fill in that end. V trimming: 0 bases; J trimming: 1 base; junction bases outside the gene matches: 0. From germline, CDR1 is LGHNA and CDR2 YSYQKL. The CDR3 loop spans 15 amino acids.

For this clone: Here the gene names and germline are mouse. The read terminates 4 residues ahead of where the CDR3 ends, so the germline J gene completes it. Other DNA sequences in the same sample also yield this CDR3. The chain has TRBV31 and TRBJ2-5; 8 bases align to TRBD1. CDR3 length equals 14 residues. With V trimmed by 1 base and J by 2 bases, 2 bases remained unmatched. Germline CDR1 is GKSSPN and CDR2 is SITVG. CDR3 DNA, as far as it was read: TGTGCCTGGAGTCGAACAGGGGGCCAAGAC. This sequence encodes CAWSRTGGQD. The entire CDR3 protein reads CAWSRTGGQDTQYF.

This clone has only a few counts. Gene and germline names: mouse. The chain's CDR3 is CASSPGQPNSDYTF. The CDR3 bases that were read are TGTGCCAGCAGCCCGGGACAGCCAAACTCC. The chain uses TRBV13-1 and TRBJ1-2; 7 bases align to TRBD1. Read sequence stops 4 residues before the CDR3 end, and the germline J gene provides the missing end. This CDR3 region has 14 residues. From germline, CDR1 is NSHNY and CDR2 SYGAGN. Trimming removed 5 bases from V and 0 bases from J; junction bases left unmatched: 4.

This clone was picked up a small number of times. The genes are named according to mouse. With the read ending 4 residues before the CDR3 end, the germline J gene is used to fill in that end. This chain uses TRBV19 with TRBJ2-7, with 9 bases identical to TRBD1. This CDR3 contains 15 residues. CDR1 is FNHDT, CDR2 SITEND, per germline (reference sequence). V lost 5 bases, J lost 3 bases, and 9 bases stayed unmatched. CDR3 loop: CASSPPGTGIYEQYF. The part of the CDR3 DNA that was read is TGTGCCAGCAGCCCCCCCGGGACAGGGATCTAT.

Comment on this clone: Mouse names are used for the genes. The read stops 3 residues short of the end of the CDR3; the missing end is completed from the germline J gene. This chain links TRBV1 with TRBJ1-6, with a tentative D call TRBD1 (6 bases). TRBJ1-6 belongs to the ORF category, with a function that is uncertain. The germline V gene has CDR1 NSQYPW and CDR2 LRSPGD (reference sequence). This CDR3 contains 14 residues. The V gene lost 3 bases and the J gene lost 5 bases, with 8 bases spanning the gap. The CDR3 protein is CTCSAYRDNSPLYF. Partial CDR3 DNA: TGCACCTGCAGTGCGTACAGGGATAATTCGCCC.

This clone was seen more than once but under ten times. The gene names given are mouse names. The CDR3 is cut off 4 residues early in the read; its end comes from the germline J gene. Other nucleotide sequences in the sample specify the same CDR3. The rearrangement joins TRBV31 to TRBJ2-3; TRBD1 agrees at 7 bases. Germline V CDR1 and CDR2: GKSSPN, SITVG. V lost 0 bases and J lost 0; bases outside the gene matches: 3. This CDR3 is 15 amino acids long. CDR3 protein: CAWSLGQTSAETLYF. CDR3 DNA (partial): TGTGCCTGGAGTCTGGGACAGACTAGTGCAGAA. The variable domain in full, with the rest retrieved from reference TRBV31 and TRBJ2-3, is AQTIHQWPVAEIKAVGSPLSLGCTIKGKSSPNLYWYWQATGGTLQQLFYSITVGQVESVVQLNLSASRPKDDQFILSTEKLLLSHSGFYLCAWSLGQTSAETLYFGSGTRLTVL.

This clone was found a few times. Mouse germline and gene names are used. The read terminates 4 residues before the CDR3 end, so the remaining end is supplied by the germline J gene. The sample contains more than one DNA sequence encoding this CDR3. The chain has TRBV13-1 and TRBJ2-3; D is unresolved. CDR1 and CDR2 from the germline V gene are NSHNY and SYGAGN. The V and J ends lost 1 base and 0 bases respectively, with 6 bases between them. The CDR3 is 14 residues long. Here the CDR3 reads CASSDQISAETLYF. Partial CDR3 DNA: TGTGCCAGCAGTGATCAAATTAGTGCAGAA.

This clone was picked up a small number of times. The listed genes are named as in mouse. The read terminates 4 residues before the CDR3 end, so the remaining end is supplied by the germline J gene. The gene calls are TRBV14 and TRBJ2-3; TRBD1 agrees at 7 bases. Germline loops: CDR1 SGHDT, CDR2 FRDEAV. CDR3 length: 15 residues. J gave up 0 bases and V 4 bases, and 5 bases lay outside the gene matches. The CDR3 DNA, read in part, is TGTGCCAGCAGTCGGGACAGAGCTAGTGCAGAA. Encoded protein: CASSRDRASAE. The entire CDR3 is CASSRDRASAETLYF.

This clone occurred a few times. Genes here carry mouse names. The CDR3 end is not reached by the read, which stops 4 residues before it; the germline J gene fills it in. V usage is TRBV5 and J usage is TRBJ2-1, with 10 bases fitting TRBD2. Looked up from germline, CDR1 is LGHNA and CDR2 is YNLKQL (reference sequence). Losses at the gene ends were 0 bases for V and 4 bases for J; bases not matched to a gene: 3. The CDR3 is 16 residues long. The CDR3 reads CASSQDLDWGYAEQFF. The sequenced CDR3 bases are TGTGCCAGCAGCCAAGATTTGGACTGGGGGTATGCT.

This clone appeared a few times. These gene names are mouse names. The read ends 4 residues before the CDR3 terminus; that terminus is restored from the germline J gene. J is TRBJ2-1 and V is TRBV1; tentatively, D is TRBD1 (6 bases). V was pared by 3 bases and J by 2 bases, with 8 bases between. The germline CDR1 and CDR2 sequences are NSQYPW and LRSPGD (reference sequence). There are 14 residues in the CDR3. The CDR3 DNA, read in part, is TGCACCTGCAGTGCTCCAGGGGACTATGCT. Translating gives CTCSAPGDYA. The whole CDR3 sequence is CTCSAPGDYAEQFF.

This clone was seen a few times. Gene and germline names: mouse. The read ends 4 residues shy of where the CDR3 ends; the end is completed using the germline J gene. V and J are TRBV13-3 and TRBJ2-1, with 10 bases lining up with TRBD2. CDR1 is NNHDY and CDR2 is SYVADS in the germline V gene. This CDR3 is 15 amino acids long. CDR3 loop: CASSDWGGAGAEQFF. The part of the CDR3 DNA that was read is TGTGCCAGCAGTGACTGGGGGGGCGCCGGGGCT.

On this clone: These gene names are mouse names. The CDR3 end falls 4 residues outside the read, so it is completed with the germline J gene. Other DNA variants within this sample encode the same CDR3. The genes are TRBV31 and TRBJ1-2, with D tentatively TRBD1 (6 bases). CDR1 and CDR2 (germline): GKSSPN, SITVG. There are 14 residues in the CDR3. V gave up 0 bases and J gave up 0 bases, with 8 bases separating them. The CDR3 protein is CAWSLGGPNSDYTF. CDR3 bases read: TGTGCCTGGAGTCTGGGGGGGCCAAACTCC. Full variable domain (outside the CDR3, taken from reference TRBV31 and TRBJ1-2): AQTIHQWPVAEIKAVGSPLSLGCTIKGKSSPNLYWYWQATGGTLQQLFYSITVGQVESVVQLNLSASRPKDDQFILSTEKLLLSHSGFYLCAWSLGGPNSDYTFGSGTRLLVI.

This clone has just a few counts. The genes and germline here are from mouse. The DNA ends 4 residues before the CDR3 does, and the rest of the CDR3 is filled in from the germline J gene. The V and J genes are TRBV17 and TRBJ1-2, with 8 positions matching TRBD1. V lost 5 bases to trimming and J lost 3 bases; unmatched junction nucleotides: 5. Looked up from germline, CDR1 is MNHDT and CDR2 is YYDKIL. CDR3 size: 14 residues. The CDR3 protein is CASSGDRGHSDYTF. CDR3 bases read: TGTGCTAGCAGTGGTGACAGGGGACACTCC.

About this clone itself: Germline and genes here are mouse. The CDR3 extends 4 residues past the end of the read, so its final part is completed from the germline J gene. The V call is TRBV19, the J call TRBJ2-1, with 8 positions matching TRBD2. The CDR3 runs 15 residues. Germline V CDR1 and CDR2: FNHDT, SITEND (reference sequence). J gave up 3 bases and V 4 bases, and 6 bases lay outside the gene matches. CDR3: CASSPDWGLYAEQFF. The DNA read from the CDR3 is TGTGCCAGCAGTCCAGACTGGGGCCTCTATGCT.

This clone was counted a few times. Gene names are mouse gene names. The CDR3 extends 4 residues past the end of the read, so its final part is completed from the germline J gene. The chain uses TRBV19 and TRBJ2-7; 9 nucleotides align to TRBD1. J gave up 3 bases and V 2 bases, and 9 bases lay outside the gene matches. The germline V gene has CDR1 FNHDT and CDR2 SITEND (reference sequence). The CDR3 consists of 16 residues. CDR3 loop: CASSMPRDREIYEQYF. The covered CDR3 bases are TGTGCCAGCAGTATGCCCCGGGACAGGGAAATCTAT.

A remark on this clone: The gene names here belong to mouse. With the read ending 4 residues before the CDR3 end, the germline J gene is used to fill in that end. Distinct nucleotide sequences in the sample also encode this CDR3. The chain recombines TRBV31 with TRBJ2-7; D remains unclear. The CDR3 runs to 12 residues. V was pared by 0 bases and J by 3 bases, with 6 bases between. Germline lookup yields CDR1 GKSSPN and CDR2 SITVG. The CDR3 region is CAWSLEGYEQYF. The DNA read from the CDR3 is TGTGCCTGGAGTCTAGAGGGCTAT.

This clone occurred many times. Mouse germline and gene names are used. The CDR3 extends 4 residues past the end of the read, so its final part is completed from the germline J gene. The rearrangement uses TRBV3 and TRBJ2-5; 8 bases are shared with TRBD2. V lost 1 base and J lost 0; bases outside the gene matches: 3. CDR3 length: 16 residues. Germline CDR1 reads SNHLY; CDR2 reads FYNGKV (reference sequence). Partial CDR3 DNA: TGTGCCAGCAGCTTAGAGACTGGGGCTAACCAAGAC. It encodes CASSLETGANQD. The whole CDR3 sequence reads CASSLETGANQDTQYF.

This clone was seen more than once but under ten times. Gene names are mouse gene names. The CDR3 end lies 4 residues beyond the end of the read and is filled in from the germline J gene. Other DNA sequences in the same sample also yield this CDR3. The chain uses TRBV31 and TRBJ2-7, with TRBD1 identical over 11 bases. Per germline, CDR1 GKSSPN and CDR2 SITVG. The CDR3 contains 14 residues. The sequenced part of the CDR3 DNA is TGTGCCTGGAGTCTAGGGACAGGGGGGTAT. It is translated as CAWSLGTGGY. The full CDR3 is CAWSLGTGGYEQYF.

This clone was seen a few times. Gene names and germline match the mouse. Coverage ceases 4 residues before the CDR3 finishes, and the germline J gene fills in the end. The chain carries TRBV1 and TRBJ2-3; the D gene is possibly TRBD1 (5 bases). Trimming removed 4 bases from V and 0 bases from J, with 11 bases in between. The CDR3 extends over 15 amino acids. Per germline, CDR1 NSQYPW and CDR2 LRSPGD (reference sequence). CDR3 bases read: TGCACCTGCAGTGAAAGGACAACTAGTGCAGAA. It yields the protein CTCSERTTSAE. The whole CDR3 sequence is CTCSERTTSAETLYF.

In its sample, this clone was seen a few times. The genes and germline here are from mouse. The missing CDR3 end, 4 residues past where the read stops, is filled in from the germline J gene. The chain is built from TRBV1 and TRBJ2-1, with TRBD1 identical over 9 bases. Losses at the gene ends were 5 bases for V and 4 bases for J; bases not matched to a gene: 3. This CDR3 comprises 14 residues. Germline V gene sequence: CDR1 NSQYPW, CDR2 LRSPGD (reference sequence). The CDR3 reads CTCSYRGLYAEQFF. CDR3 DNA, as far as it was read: TGCACCTGCAGTTACAGGGGGCTGTATGCT.

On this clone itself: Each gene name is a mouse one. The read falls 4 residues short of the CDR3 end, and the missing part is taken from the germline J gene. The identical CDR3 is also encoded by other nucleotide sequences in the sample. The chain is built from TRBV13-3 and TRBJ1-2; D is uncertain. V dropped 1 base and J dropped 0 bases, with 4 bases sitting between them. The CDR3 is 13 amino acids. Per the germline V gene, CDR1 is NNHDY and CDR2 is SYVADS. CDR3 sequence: CASSDKANSDYTF. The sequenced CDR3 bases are TGTGCCAGCAGTGATAAGGCAAACTCC.

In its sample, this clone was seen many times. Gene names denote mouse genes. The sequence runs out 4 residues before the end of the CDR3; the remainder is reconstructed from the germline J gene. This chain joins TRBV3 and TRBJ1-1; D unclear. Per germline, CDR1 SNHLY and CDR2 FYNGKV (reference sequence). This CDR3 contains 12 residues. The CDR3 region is CASSLYWEEVFF. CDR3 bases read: TGTGCCAGCAGCTTATACTGGGAA.

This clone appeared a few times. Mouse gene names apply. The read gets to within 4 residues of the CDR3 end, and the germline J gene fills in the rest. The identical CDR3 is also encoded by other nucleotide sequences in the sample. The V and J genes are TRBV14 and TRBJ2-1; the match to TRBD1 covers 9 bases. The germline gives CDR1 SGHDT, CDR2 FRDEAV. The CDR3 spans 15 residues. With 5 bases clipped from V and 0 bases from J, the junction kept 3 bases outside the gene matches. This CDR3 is CASRTGGYNYAEQFF. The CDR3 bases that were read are TGTGCCAGCAGGACAGGGGGATATAACTATGCT.

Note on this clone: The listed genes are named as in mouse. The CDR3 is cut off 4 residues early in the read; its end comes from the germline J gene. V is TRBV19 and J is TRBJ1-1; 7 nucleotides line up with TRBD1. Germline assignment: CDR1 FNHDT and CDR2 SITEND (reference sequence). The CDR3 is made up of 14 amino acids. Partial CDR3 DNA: TGTGCCAGCAGCCCCCTGACAGGGAGGACA. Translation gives CASSPLTGRT. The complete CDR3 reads CASSPLTGRTEVFF.